A selection of T cell receptor beta chains follows, all from one sample in a study of identical twins. From the 5' RACE reads, TCRdb called clonotypes with MiXCR, one entry per CDR3 protein. This sample has roughly 220,000 distinct CDR3 sequences, with 6.5% found just once. Another study also made use of these data, one on T cells expressing NK-cell markers.

The material sequenced was CD8+ T cells sorted from blood. The source of these receptors is a woman aged 18-29 years in good health. Each CDR3 is given with its conserved first and last residue. A D gene is named only where the DNA matches it firmly. Not all rows give a size; the values are once, few, many and, for expanded clones, a class.

NA	TRBJ2-3	TRBV6-2/TRBV6-3	few	CASSYDPRMVVTDTQYF	TGTGCCAGCAGTTACGACCCCCGTATGGTCGTTACAGATACGCAGTATTTT
NA	TRBJ2-1	TRBV18	few	CASSPPAVGHLYNEQFF	TGTGCCAGCTCACCACCGGCTGTAGGCCACCTATACAATGAGCAGTTCTTC
NA	TRBJ1-2	TRBV4-3	many	CASSQDSGAGRIGYTF	TGCGCCAGCAGCCAAGATTCGGGGGCAGGGAGGATTGGCTACACCTTC
NA	TRBJ2-7	TRBV14	few	CASSLTRGPTYEQYF	TGTGCCAGCAGCCTTACCAGGGGCCCGACCTACGAGCAGTACTTC
NA	TRBJ2-1	TRBV6-1	few	CASSRDGSSYNEQFF	TGTGCCAGCAGTCGGGATGGTAGCTCCTACAATGAGCAGTTCTTC
TRBD2	TRBJ2-5	TRBV11-1	many	CASSLEAGLAGVSRETQYF	TGTGCCAGCAGCTTAGAGGCGGGACTAGCGGGGGTCTCTCGGGAGACCCAGTACTTC
NA	TRBJ2-1	TRBV15	few	CATSRDGSLEQFF	TGTGCCACCAGCAGAGATGGCAGCCTCGAGCAGTTCTTC
TRBD2	TRBJ2-1	TRBV4-3	many	CASSQAIAGTSYNEQFF	TGCGCCAGCAGCCAAGCTATAGCGGGTACCTCCTACAATGAGCAGTTCTTC
NA	TRBJ2-1	TRBV9	NA	CASSVDSGTDEQFF	TGTGCCAGCAGCGTAGATTCGGGGACGGATGAGCAGTTCTTC
NA	TRBJ1-1	TRBV6-5	NA	CASSYSSGGNTEAFF	TGTGCCAGCAGTTACTCATCGGGGGGGAACACTGAAGCTTTCTTT
NA	TRBJ1-4	TRBV24-1	many	CATSQGSTNEKLFF	TGTGCCACCAGTCAGGGTTCGACTAATGAAAAACTGTTTTTT
NA	TRBJ1-1	TRBV6-5	many	CASRYTRAQNTEAFF	TGTGCCAGCAGGTATACTCGGGCCCAGAACACTGAAGCTTTCTTT